The 24 T cell receptor beta chains presented below share a single source sample, sequenced in a study of T cells in Graves' hyperthyroidism and ophthalmopathy. Template material for amplifying TCR beta CDR3 regions consisted of RNA transcripts. First-round RT-PCR of the TCR CDR3 relied on the HTBI primer set. From the multiplex PCR reads, TCRdb called clonotypes with MiXCR, one entry per CDR3 protein. Of 540,000 or so distinct CDR3 sequences listed, around 42% are singletons. The source material was peripheral blood or thyroid tissue (not recorded which). The receptors were sampled from an adult woman with Graves' disease, either hyperthyroidism or ophthalmopathy (not recorded which).

The chain uses TRBV29-1 and TRBJ1-1; 9 bases match TRBD1. The CDR3 covers 13 residues. CDR1 is SQVTM, CDR2 ANQGSEA, per germline. With V trimmed by 7 bases and J by 4 bases, 7 bases remained unmatched. The chain's CDR3 is CSAGQGLSTEAFF. The CDR3 DNA reads as TGCAGCGCCGGACAGGGGTTGAGCACTGAAGCTTTCTTT.

The sample holds one count of this clonotype. The gene calls are TRBV10-3 and TRBJ1-2; D possibly corresponds to TRBD1 (5 bases). CDR1 and CDR2 (germline): ENHRY, SYGVKD. Trimming removed 6 bases at V and 2 bases at J, with 10 bases between. The CDR3 is made up of 13 amino acids. The CDR3: CAIRETDNYGYTF. CDR3 nucleotide sequence: TGTGCCATCAGAGAGACAGACAACTATGGCTACACCTTC.

This clonotype was observed many times. The CDR3 region is CASSGGGTANEKLFF. In DNA, the CDR3 is TGCGCCAGCTCGGGGGGTGGCACAGCTAATGAAAAACTGTTTTTT. This sequence joins TRBV5-1 and TRBJ1-4; D is possibly TRBD1 (5 bases). Trimming took off 7 bases at V and 3 bases at J, with 16 bases between the two ends. CDR1 SGHRS and CDR2 YFSETQ come from the germline V gene. The CDR3 covers 15 residues.

This clonotype was counted at least ten times. V gene TRBV20-1 combines with J gene TRBJ2-2; 9 bases fit TRBD2. CDR1 is DFQATT, CDR2 SNEGSKA, per germline (reference sequence). V lost 7 bases to trimming and J lost 3 bases; unmatched junction nucleotides: 15. The CDR3 spans 17 residues. The CDR3 region is CSDRVSGSSVDTGELFF. In DNA, the CDR3 is TGCAGTGATCGAGTTAGCGGGAGTTCGGTGGACACCGGGGAGCTGTTTTTT.

The chain joins TRBV24-1 to TRBJ1-1; 10 nucleotides align to TRBD1. Germline lookup yields CDR1 KGHDR and CDR2 SFDVKD. This CDR3 is built from 13 residues. V was clipped by 10 bases and J by 7 bases; unmatched bases: 8. The CDR3 coding sequence is TGTGCCACGGCGACAGGGGGCGATCGTGAAGCTTTCTTT. It codes for CATATGGDREAFF.

This clonotype was counted only a few times. The chain couples TRBV12-3 or TRBV12-4 to TRBJ1-1; no reliable D call. The CDR3 length is 14 residues. V was clipped by 4 bases and J by 0 bases, with 9 bases between them. For the CDR3, the DNA is TGTGCCAGCAGTTGGCCGGGAATGAACACTGAAGCTTTCTTT. Its translation: CASSWPGMNTEAFF.

This clonotype was seen many times. The chain links TRBV28 to TRBJ1-1; the D gene is possibly TRBD1 (5 bases). CDR1 is MDHEN and CDR2 is SYDVKM in the germline V gene. Between the trimmed V and J ends, which lost 5 bases and 3 bases, there was a span of 19 bases. The CDR3 consists of 16 residues. The CDR3 DNA is TGTGCCAGCAGTCCCTTATGGGGGGGATGGGACACTGAAGCTTTCTTT. Protein: CASSPLWGGWDTEAFF.

CDR3 nucleotide sequence: TGTGCCAGCTGCCGGGACAGGGAGCTCAGAGGGGTTCGGCGCACTGAAGCTTTCTTT. Protein sequence: CASCRDRELRGVRRTEAFF. V is TRBV12-3 or TRBV12-4 and J is TRBJ1-1, with 9 positions matching TRBD1. The length of the CDR3 is 19 residues. V lost 8 bases, J lost 4 bases, and 23 bases stayed unmatched.

This clonotype has at least ten counts. CDR3 loop: CASSLVGSGETQYF. CDR3 bases: TGTGCCAGCAGCTTAGTTGGCTCCGGAGAGACCCAGTACTTC. The J gene is TRBJ2-5, the V gene TRBV7-8; no clear D gene. CDR1 and CDR2 (germline): SGHVS, FQNEAQ. This CDR3 region has 14 residues. Trimming removed 1 base from V and 4 bases from J, with 10 bases in between.

This rearrangement joins TRBV7-2 to TRBJ1-2; 9 positions agree with TRBD1. J lost 3 bases, V lost 5 bases, and 4 bases had no gene match. Germline CDR1 is SGHTA and CDR2 is FQGNSA. The CDR3 runs to 14 residues. The CDR3 DNA reads TGTGCCAGCAGCAGGACAGGGGCAGACTATGGCTACACCTTC. It specifies CASSRTGADYGYTF.

The rearrangement joins TRBV24-1 to TRBJ2-5; 10 nucleotides line up with TRBD2. CDR3 length equals 15 residues. Trimming at V came to 12 bases and at J to 2 bases, leaving 11 bases not matched to a gene. The V gene's germline CDR1 is KGHDR and CDR2 SFDVKD. The CDR3 spells CAPRSLAGDQETQYF. DNA for the CDR3: TGTGCCCCGAGGTCGCTAGCGGGAGATCAAGAGACCCAGTACTTC.

This clonotype was found many times. CDR3 in DNA: TGCAGTGCTAGGTCCGGGACTAGCGGGAGGCCGGACTCCTACGAGCAGTACTTC. Translating gives CSARSGTSGRPDSYEQYF. V usage is TRBV20-1 and J usage is TRBJ2-7, with 15 bases lining up with TRBD2. Per the germline V gene, CDR1 is DFQATT and CDR2 is SNEGSKA (reference sequence). This CDR3 comprises 18 residues. The V gene end was trimmed by 3 bases and the J gene end by 0 bases; junction bases not matched to a gene: 9.

The chain is built from TRBV5-6 and TRBJ2-5, with D unclear. CDR1 and CDR2 from the germline V gene are SGHDT and YYEEEE. V lost 0 bases to trimming and J lost 5 bases, with 11 bases between them. The CDR3 covers 14 residues. The DNA of the CDR3 is TGTGCCAGCAGCTTGGTTGGGTTCTCGGAGACCCAGTACTTC. Translating it yields CASSLVGFSETQYF.

There are many counts of this clonotype. The V and J genes are TRBV10-3 and TRBJ2-7, with 10 nucleotides matching TRBD2. CDR3 size: 14 residues. Germline CDR1 reads ENHRY; CDR2 reads SYGVKD. J lost 0 bases, V lost 11 bases, and 7 bases had no gene match. The CDR3 nucleotides are TGTGCCTCCTCCGGGACTAGCGACTCCTACGAGCAGTACTTC. Translation gives CASSGTSDSYEQYF.

This clonotype has only a few counts. The V and J genes are TRBV29-1 and TRBJ1-5, with D possibly TRBD1 on 5 matching bases. Trimming stripped 4 bases from V and 7 bases from J, with 14 bases between. Germline V lookup: CDR1 SQVTM, CDR2 ANQGSEA. The CDR3 has 13 amino acids. The CDR3 DNA follows: TGCAGCGTTGTAGGCAGGGAAGGACAGCCCCAGCATTTT. Translation: CSVVGREGQPQHF.

This chain uses TRBV4-1 with TRBJ2-7; 8 bases are a match to TRBD2. The J segment lost 1 base and the V segment lost 4 bases, leaving 9 bases of the junction unmatched. The germline gives CDR1 MGHRA, CDR2 YSYEKL. The CDR3 is 16 residues long. The CDR3 spells CASSPIAGPSSYEQYF. CDR3 nucleotide sequence: TGCGCCAGCAGCCCCATAGCGGGACCCTCTTCCTACGAGCAGTACTTC.

The rearrangement joins TRBV20-1 to TRBJ1-2; D ambiguous. Germline CDR1 reads DFQATT; CDR2 reads SNEGSKA (reference sequence). This CDR3 is built from 11 residues. V lost 2 bases and J 7 bases, leaving 8 bases between the germline ends. The CDR3 bases are TGCAGTGCTAGATTCAGGAGTGGCTACACCTTC. This encodes CSARFRSGYTF.

This clonotype has just a few counts. J is TRBJ2-7 and V is TRBV27; D remains ambiguous. Germline CDR1 MNHEY, CDR2 SMNVEV (reference sequence). Trimming took 6 bases from V and 2 from J, leaving 14 bases between them. This CDR3 comprises 14 residues. This CDR3 reads CASSARTPPYEQYF. In nucleotides, the CDR3 is TGTGCCAGCAGCGCCCGGACCCCCCCCTACGAGCAGTACTTC.

This clonotype was seen only once. The chain links TRBV19 to TRBJ1-1; D not resolved. Trimming took 3 bases from V and 10 from J, leaving 9 bases between them. This CDR3 has 11 residues. CDR1 LNHDA and CDR2 SQIVND come from the germline V gene (reference sequence). This CDR3 reads CASSIGAAAFF. As DNA, the CDR3 is TGTGCCAGTAGTATTGGCGCGGCAGCTTTCTTT.

The sample holds many counts of this clonotype. The chain carries TRBV19 and TRBJ1-1; TRBD1 is a possible D gene (5 bases). Germline V lookup: CDR1 LNHDA, CDR2 SQIVND (reference sequence). The CDR3 loop spans 15 amino acids. Trimming took 2 bases from V and 1 from J, leaving 11 bases between them. The CDR3: CASSITGTGNTEAFF. The CDR3 DNA sequence: TGTGCCAGTAGTATAACCGGGACCGGGAACACTGAAGCTTTCTTT.

The CDR3 nucleotides are TGCAGTGTACAGGGGGACCACGAGCAGTACTTC. Amino acid sequence: CSVQGDHEQYF. This chain connects TRBV20-1 to TRBJ2-7, with 8 bases identical to TRBD1. Germline V gene sequence: CDR1 DFQATT, CDR2 SNEGSKA (reference sequence). With V trimmed by 7 bases and J by 5 bases, 4 bases remained unmatched. The CDR3 has 11 residues.

The V gene is TRBV20-1, the J gene TRBJ2-3; TRBD2 agrees at 9 bases. Germline V gene lookup returns CDR1 DFQATT and CDR2 SNEGSKA (reference sequence). The CDR3 length is 13 residues. The V segment lost 5 bases and the J segment 6 bases; nucleotides outside the gene matches: 6. The chain's CDR3 is CSAESSGRDTQYF. In DNA, the CDR3 is TGCAGTGCTGAGTCCAGCGGGAGGGATACGCAGTATTTT.

This chain links TRBV10-3 with TRBJ2-7, with 7 nucleotides matching TRBD1. The CDR3 sequence is 12 residues long. Losses at the gene ends were 11 bases for V and 2 bases for J; bases not matched to a gene: 6. Germline values: CDR1 ENHRY, CDR2 SYGVKD. CDR3 region: CASGTETYEQYF. The CDR3 nucleotides read TGTGCCTCCGGGACAGAGACCTACGAGCAGTACTTC.

The J gene is TRBJ2-7, the V gene TRBV20-1; TRBD1 or TRBD2 may be the D gene (5 bases each). CDR3 size: 14 residues. V lost 1 base, J lost 3 bases, and 13 bases lay in between. CDR1 is DFQATT, CDR2 SNEGSKA, per germline (reference sequence). CDR3 in DNA: TGCAGTGCTAGAGCTGGGGGTGCGGGCTACGAGCAGTACTTC. It translates to CSARAGGAGYEQYF.